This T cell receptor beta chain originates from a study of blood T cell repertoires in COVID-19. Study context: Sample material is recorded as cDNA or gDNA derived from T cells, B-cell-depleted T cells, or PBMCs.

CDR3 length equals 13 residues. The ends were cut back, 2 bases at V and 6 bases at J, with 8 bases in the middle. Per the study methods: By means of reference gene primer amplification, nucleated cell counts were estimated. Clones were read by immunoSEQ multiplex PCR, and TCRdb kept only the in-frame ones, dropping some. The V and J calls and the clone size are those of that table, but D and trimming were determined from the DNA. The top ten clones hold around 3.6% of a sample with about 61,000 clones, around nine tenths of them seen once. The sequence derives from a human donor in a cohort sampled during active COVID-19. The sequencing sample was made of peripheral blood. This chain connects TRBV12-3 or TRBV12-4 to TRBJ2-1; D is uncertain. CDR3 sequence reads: CASSLTQTNEQFF. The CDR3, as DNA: TGTGCCAGCAGTTTAACTCAAACCAATGAGCAGTTCTTC.